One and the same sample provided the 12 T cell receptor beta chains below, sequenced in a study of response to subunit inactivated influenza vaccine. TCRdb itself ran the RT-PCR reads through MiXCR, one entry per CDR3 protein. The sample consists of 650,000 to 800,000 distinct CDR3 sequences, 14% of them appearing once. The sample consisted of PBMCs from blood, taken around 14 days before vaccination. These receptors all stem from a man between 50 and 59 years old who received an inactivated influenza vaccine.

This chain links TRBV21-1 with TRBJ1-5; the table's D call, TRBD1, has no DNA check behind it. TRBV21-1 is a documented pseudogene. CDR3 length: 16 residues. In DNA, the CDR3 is TGTGCCAGCAGTCAAGGACACCCGGGACGGAATCAGCCCCAGCATTTT. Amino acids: CASSQGHPGRNQPQHF.

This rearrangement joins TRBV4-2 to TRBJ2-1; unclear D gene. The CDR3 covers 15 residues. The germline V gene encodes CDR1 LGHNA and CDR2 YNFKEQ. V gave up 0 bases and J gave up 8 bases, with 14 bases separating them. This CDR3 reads CASSQEEDRFDEQFF. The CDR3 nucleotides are TGTGCCAGCAGCCAAGAAGAGGACCGGTTCGATGAGCAGTTCTTC.

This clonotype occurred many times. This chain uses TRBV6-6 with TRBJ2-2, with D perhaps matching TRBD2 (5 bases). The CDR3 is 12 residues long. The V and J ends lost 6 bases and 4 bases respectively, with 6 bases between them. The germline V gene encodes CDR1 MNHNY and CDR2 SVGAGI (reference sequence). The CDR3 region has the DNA TGTGCCAGCAGACGGGGCACCGGGGAGCTGTTTTTT. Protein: CASRRGTGELFF.

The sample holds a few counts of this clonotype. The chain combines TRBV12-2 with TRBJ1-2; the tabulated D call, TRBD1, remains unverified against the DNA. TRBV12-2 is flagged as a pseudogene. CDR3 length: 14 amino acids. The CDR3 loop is CASRSSGTNYGYTF. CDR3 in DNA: TGTGCAAGTCGCTCCTCCGGGACTAACTATGGCTACACCTTC.

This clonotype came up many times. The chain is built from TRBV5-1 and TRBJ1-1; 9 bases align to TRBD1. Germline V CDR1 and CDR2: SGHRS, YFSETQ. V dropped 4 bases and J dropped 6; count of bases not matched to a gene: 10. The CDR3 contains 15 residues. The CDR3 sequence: CASSVKGQGLAEAFF. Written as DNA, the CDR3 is TGCGCCAGCAGCGTAAAGGGACAGGGCCTCGCTGAAGCTTTCTTT.

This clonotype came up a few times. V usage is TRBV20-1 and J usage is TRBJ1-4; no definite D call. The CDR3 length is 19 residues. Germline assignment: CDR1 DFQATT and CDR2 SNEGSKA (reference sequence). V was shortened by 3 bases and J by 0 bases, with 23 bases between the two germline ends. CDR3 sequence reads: CSASHGPRATLATNEKLFF. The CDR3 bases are TGCAGTGCTAGTCATGGCCCCAGAGCGACACTCGCAACTAATGAAAAACTGTTTTTT.

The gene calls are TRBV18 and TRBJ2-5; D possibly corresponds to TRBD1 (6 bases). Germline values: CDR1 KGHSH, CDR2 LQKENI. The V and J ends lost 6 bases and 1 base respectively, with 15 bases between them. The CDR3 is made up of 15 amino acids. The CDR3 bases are TGTGCCAGCTCGCCATCCGGGACAATCCAAGAGACCCAGTACTTC. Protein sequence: CASSPSGTIQETQYF.

The CDR3 is CASIAQTGYEQYF. The CDR3 region has the DNA TGTGCCAGCATAGCACAAACAGGCTACGAGCAGTACTTC. The rearrangement joins TRBV7-9 to TRBJ2-7, with a possible D match to TRBD1 (5 bases). The germline V gene has CDR1 SEHNR and CDR2 FQNEAQ (reference sequence). V was cut by 7 bases and J by 3 bases, with 13 bases left in between. The CDR3 is 13 amino acids. Full variable domain (rest looked up from reference TRBV7-9 and TRBJ2-7): DTGVSQNPRHKITKRGQNVTFRCDPISEHNRLYWYRQTLGQGPEFLTYFQNEAQLEKSRLLSDRFSAERPKGSFSTLEIQRTEQGDSAMYLCASIAQTGYEQYFGPGTRLTVT.

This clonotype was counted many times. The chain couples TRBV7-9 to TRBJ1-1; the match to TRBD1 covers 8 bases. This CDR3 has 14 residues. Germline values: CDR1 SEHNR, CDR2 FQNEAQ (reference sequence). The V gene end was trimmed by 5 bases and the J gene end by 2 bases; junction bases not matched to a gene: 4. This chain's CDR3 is CASSVQGVNTEAFF. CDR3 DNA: TGTGCCAGCAGCGTACAGGGGGTAAACACTGAAGCTTTCTTT.

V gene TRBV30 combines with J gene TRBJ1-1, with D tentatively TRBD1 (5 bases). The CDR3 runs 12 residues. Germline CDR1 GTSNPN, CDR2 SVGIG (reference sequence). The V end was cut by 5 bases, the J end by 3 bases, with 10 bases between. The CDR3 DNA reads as TGTGCCTGGGGGGGAGGTTACACTGAAGCTTTCTTT. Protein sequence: CAWGGGYTEAFF.

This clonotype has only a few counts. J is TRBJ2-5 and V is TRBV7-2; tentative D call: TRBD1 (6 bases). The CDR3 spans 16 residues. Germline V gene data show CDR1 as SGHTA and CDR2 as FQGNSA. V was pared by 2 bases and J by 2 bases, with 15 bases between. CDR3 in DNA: TGTGCCAGCAGCTTAATTGGACAGATGATACAAGAGACCCAGTACTTC. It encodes CASSLIGQMIQETQYF.

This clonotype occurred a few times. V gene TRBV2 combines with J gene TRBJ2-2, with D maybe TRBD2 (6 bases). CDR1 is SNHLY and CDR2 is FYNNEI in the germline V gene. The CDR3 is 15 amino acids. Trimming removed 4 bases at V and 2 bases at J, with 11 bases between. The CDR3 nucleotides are TGTGCCAGCAGTGTAGAGGGACTTAACACCGGGGAGCTGTTTTTT. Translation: CASSVEGLNTGELFF.